Each of the 7 T cell receptor beta chains below was sequenced from the same sample in a study of CD8 T cells in ankylosing spondylitis. TCRdb analysed the 5' RACE reads with MiXCR anew, one entry per CDR3 protein. The data contain 100,000 to 150,000 distinct CDR3 sequences, over 6.5% of them singletons. The sample taken for sequencing was blood, either unsorted or a sorted T cell fraction (not recorded which). All receptors come from a male donor with ankylosing spondylitis or in good health (not recorded which).

The table lists this clonotype with many counts. V gene TRBV6-5 combines with J gene TRBJ2-7; 14 bases align to TRBD2. The germline V gene has CDR1 MNHEY and CDR2 SVGAGI. This CDR3 contains 19 residues. The V gene end was trimmed by 0 bases and the J gene end by 6 bases; junction bases not matched to a gene: 13. CDR3 in DNA: TGTGCCAGCAGTTACTCGAGAGGACTAGCGGGGGGCCCCTCGGTCGAGCAGTACTTC. It codes for CASSYSRGLAGGPSVEQYF.

This clonotype was counted ten times or more. V is TRBV5-6 and J is TRBJ2-7; 8 bases map to TRBD1. This CDR3 is 15 amino acids long. Losses at the gene ends were 7 bases for V and 0 bases for J; bases not matched to a gene: 9. In germline, CDR1 is SGHDT, CDR2 YYEEEE. In DNA, the CDR3 is TGTGCCAGCCGGGAGACAGGGGTGCCCTCCTACGAGCAGTACTTC. Residues: CASRETGVPSYEQYF.

This clonotype was detected ten times or more. The chain recombines TRBV7-8 with TRBJ2-2; 11 nucleotides match TRBD2. The junction had 8 bases not matched to a gene; V was cut back by 4 bases and J by 7 bases. CDR1 and CDR2 from the germline V gene are SGHVS and FQNEAQ. This CDR3 region has 16 residues. DNA for the CDR3: TGTGCCAGCAGCTCGGATACTAGCGGGGGAGGCGGGGAGCTGTTTTTT. It codes for CASSSDTSGGGGELFF.

This clonotype showed up many times. The V gene is TRBV5-1, the J gene TRBJ2-5; 9 bases are shared with TRBD2. Germline loops: CDR1 SGHRS, CDR2 YFSETQ. CDR3 length: 15 amino acids. V lost 6 bases and J lost 4; bases outside the gene matches: 10. Written as DNA, the CDR3 is TGCGCCAGCAATATGCTAGCGGGATATGGAGAGACCCAGTACTTC. Amino acid sequence: CASNMLAGYGETQYF.

This clonotype was detected only a few times. The chain has TRBV18 and TRBJ2-5, with TRBD1 identical over 7 bases. Germline lookup yields CDR1 KGHSH and CDR2 LQKENI. The CDR3 is 14 residues long. Trimming cost V 6 bases and J 0 bases; bases outside gene matches: 4. The CDR3 spells CASSPGQNQETQYF. For the CDR3, the DNA is TGTGCCAGCTCCCCGGGACAGAACCAAGAGACCCAGTACTTC.

This clonotype was observed many times. The chain links TRBV9 to TRBJ1-1; D is undetermined. V dropped 4 bases and J dropped 3 bases, with 10 bases sitting between them. This CDR3 is built from 13 residues. The germline V gene encodes CDR1 SGDLS and CDR2 YYNGEE. This CDR3 is CASSPQPYTEAFF. The CDR3 DNA reads as TGTGCCAGCAGCCCCCAGCCTTACACTGAAGCTTTCTTT.

This clonotype occurred many times. V gene TRBV4-1 combines with J gene TRBJ1-1; D not resolved. The V and J ends lost 6 bases and 4 bases respectively, with 9 bases between them. The CDR3 consists of 12 residues. The germline V gene has CDR1 MGHRA and CDR2 YSYEKL. CDR3 region: CASRTYGTEAFF. CDR3 DNA sequence: TGCGCCAGCAGGACATATGGCACTGAAGCTTTCTTT.